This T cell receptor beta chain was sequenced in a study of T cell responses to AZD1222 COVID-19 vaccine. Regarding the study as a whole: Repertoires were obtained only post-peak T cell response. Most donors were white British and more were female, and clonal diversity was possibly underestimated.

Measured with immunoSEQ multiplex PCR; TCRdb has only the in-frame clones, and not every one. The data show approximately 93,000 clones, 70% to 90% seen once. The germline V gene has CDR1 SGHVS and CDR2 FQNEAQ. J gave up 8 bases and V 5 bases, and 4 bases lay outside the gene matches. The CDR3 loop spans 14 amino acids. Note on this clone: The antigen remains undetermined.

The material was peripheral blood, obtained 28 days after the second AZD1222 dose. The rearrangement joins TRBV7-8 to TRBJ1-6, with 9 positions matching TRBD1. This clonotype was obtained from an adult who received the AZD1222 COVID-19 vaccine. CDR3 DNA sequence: TGTGCCAGCAGCCCCCGGACAGGGGATTCACCCCTCCACTTT. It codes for CASSPRTGDSPLHF.